A selection of T cell receptor beta chains follows, all from one sample in a study of cytomegalovirus exposure and HLA in healthy donors. Repertoires were generated with immunoSEQ multiplex PCR, while TCRdb's copy carries only in-frame clones and drops some. Among 87,000 or so clones listed, 7.6% were seen once. Sequences were obtained from PBMCs. These receptors all stem from a man aged 50 or older in good health and CMV-seronegative. Each CDR3 is given with its conserved first and last residue. The D gene is left open where the match is weak. Size tells how often a clone was seen (once, few, many) or the class of an expanded clone, and some rows leave it out.

clone size,J gene,D gene,V gene,CDR3 protein,CDR3 DNA
.,TRBJ2-6,.,TRBV10-3,CAISDGGFSGANVLTF,TGTGCCATCAGTGACGGGGGATTCTCTGGGGCCAACGTCCTGACTTTC
.,TRBJ2-7,TRBD2,TRBV19,CASSIRPPTSETYEQYF,TGTGCCAGTAGTATAAGGCCTCCGACTAGCGAGACCTACGAGCAGTACTTC
.,TRBJ1-5,.,TRBV6-1,CASSETLGQYSNQPQHF,TGTGCCAGCAGCGAAACTCTAGGACAGTATAGCAATCAGCCCCAGCATTTT
.,TRBJ1-5,.,TRBV7-8,CASSLAGRGVNQPQHF,TGTGCCAGCAGCTTAGCTGGCAGGGGAGTCAATCAGCCCCAGCATTTT
few,TRBJ1-4,.,TRBV11-2,CASSLARFATNEKLFF,TGTGCCAGCAGCTTAGCTCGTTTTGCAACTAATGAAAAACTGTTTTTT
few,TRBJ1-2,.,TRBV28,CASSTGGARGYTF,TGTGCCAGCAGTACTGGGGGGGCGAGGGGCTACACCTTC
few,TRBJ2-2,TRBD2,TRBV28,CASIYSGGPTGELFF,TGTGCCAGCATCTATAGCGGGGGGCCCACCGGGGAGCTGTTTTTT
few,TRBJ2-2,.,TRBV9,CASSGAYRNTGELFF,TGTGCCAGCAGCGGAGCCTATCGGAACACCGGGGAGCTGTTTTTT
few,TRBJ1-2,.,TRBV29-1,CSVEEGRHHRGGYTF,TGCAGCGTTGAAGAAGGGAGGCATCACCGGGGGGGCTACACCTTC
few,TRBJ1-1,TRBD1,TRBV11-3,CASSPGGDTEAFF,TGTGCCAGCAGCCCAGGGGGCGACACTGAAGCTTTCTTT
once,TRBJ2-1,TRBD1,TRBV5-1,CASRGTDYNEQFF,TGCGCCAGCAGGGGGACAGACTACAATGAGCAGTTCTTC
.,TRBJ1-1,.,TRBV19,CASSTQTVSMNTEAFF,TGTGCCAGTAGTACACAGACAGTATCAATGAACACTGAAGCTTTCTTT
few,TRBJ1-5,TRBD1,TRBV28,CASSLRDRPGQPQHF,TGTGCCAGCAGTTTACGGGACAGGCCGGGACAGCCCCAGCATTTT
few,TRBJ1-2,TRBD1,TRBV28,CASSGQGAFGYTF,TGTGCCAGCAGTGGACAGGGGGCATTTGGCTACACCTTC
.,TRBJ2-1,TRBD2,TRBV4-3,CASSQESAGGYNEQFF,TGCGCCAGCAGCCAAGAGTCAGCGGGGGGCTACAATGAGCAGTTCTTC
.,TRBJ2-2,.,TRBV27,CASSLREYGELFF,TGTGCCAGCAGTCTCAGGGAATACGGGGAGCTGTTTTTT
.,TRBJ1-3,.,TRBV7-8,CASSLGSQGNTIYF,TGTGCCAGCAGCTTGGGCAGTCAAGGAAACACCATATATTTT
few,TRBJ1-2,TRBD1,TRBV7-2,CASSLGGQGAYGYTF,TGTGCCAGCAGCTTAGGGGGACAGGGAGCCTATGGCTACACCTTC
few,TRBJ2-2,TRBD2,TRBV11-2,CASSLSGTNGELFF,TGTGCCAGCAGCTTAAGCGGGACTAACGGGGAGCTGTTTTTT
few,TRBJ2-5,TRBD2,TRBV10-3,CAISESYTSYWRENQETQYF,TGTGCCATCAGTGAGTCCTACACCTCGTACTGGCGGGAGAACCAAGAGACCCAGTACTTC
few,TRBJ2-2,TRBD2,TRBV7-2,CASRRTREAGELFF,TGTGCCAGCAGACGGACTAGAGAGGCCGGGGAGCTGTTTTTT
.,TRBJ2-3,TRBD1,TRBV6-5,CASRGQGADTQYF,TGTGCCAGCAGGGGACAGGGGGCAGATACGCAGTATTTT
few,TRBJ2-3,.,TRBV29-1,CSSSISTDTQYF,TGCAGCTCCTCTATTTCCACAGATACGCAGTATTTT
.,TRBJ2-7,TRBD1,TRBV27,CASRPGTGGNEQYF,TGTGCCAGCAGGCCCGGGACAGGGGGCAACGAGCAGTACTTC